The TCR beta chain under discussion was sequenced for a study of OX40 agonist ivuxolimab in advanced cancers. The cohort excluded patients with autoimmune disease history or systemic immunosuppression. The J segment lost 8 bases and the V segment lost 4 bases, leaving 6 bases of the junction unmatched. The CDR3 runs to 15 residues. Looked up from germline, CDR1 is SGHDT and CDR2 is YYEEEE. Clones were read by immunoSEQ multiplex PCR, and TCRdb kept only the in-frame ones, dropping some. The sample lists about 100,000 clones; less than 95% were seen once. This sequence joins TRBV5-6 and TRBJ1-6; 10 nucleotides line up with TRBD1. Sample: CD4+ or CD8+ T cells sorted from blood, taken in a trial of the OX40 agonist ivuxolimab. This sequence was found in an adult with an advanced solid tumor such as melanoma, head and neck, liver or kidney cancer. The DNA of the CDR3 is TGTGCCAGCAGCGGGGGACAGGGGAGAGATTCACCCCTCCACTTT. Protein sequence: CASSGGQGRDSPLHF.